The 15 T cell receptor beta chains given below trace back to one sample, sequenced in a study of Graves' ophthalmopathy and Graves' hyperthyroidism. TCR beta CDR3 amplification used RNA transcripts. First-round RT-PCR employed HTBI primers, with a second-round multiplex PCR after it. TCRdb independently ran MiXCR on the multiplex PCR reads; one entry per CDR3 protein. The repertoire holds roughly 500,000 distinct CDR3 sequences, 13% to 15% seen once, with approximately 9.8% in the top ten. Material for sequencing was blood. The receptors originated from a woman in her 30s with Graves' ophthalmopathy.

This clonotype was recorded many times. The chain is built from TRBV5-6 and TRBJ2-5; no clear D gene. This CDR3 has 13 residues. Germline-derived CDR1 and CDR2 are SGHDT and YYEEEE. The V and J ends lost 5 bases and 1 base respectively, with 9 bases between them. In DNA, the CDR3 is TGTGCCAGCAGTTTATACAGCCAAGAGACCCAGTACTTC. This translates into CASSLYSQETQYF.

Concerning this clonotype itself: It may be a read error: a sequence one base away is much more abundant. The V and J genes are TRBV30 and TRBJ1-2; D gene uncertain. CDR1 is GTSNPN, CDR2 SVGIG, per germline (reference sequence). The CDR3 spans 13 residues. The CDR3 sequence: CAWSLERGYGFTF. The CDR3 nucleotides are TGTGCCTGGAGCCTCGAAAGAGGGTATGGCTTCACCTTC.

This rearrangement joins TRBV15 to TRBJ2-7; the D gene is possibly TRBD2 (6 bases). The CDR3 contains 15 residues. Trimming took 1 base from V and 5 from J, leaving 15 bases between them. Germline assignment: CDR1 LNHNV and CDR2 YYDKDF (reference sequence). CDR3 coding DNA: TGTGCCACCAGCAGAGGCGGACTACAGAGCCACGAGCAGTACTTC. This encodes CATSRGGLQSHEQYF.

This clonotype occurred many times. The chain joins TRBV28 to TRBJ2-7, with 10 bases aligning to TRBD1. Germline CDR1 MDHEN, CDR2 SYDVKM. This CDR3 has 17 amino acids. The V segment lost 5 bases and the J segment 3 bases; nucleotides outside the gene matches: 13. For the CDR3, the DNA is TGTGCCAGCAGTATGATGGGACAGGGGCCAGGGGGCTACGAGCAGTACTTC. It translates to CASSMMGQGPGGYEQYF.

Many counts were recorded for this clonotype. V usage is TRBV2 and J usage is TRBJ1-2, with D perhaps matching TRBD1 (6 bases). CDR3 size: 14 residues. CDR1 and CDR2 from the germline V gene are SNHLY and FYNNEI. V was pared by 7 bases and J by 0 bases, with 12 bases between. The CDR3 coding sequence is TGTGCCAGCAAAGTAGGGGGAACTAACTATGGCTACACCTTC. Translating gives CASKVGGTNYGYTF.

The table lists this clonotype with a count of one. V gene TRBV6-5 combines with J gene TRBJ1-1, with a tentative D call TRBD1 (5 bases). CDR1 MNHEY and CDR2 SVGAGI come from the germline V gene. V lost 0 bases to trimming and J lost 3 bases, with 14 bases between them. The CDR3 spans 16 residues. CDR3 DNA sequence: TGTGCCAGCAGTTACTCGAGCAGGGCGACGGACACTGAAGCTTTCTTT. Its translation: CASSYSSRATDTEAFF.

This clonotype was detected only a few times. At one boundary the junction diverges from the germline segment, which might be a read error. The chain carries TRBV27 and TRBJ1-6; D is possibly TRBD1 (6 bases). CDR1 is MNHEY and CDR2 is SMNVEV in the germline V gene (reference sequence). The CDR3 is 16 residues long. The CDR3 sequence is CASSDSLQGLNSHLHF. The DNA of the CDR3 is TGTGCCAGCAGCGATTCCTTACAGGGATTAAATTCACACCTCCACTTT.

This clonotype appeared a few times. V and J are TRBV30 and TRBJ2-7, with D perhaps assigned TRBD1 or TRBD2 (5 bases each). CDR3 length: 14 residues. Trimming cost V 5 bases and J 3 bases, with 17 bases left between them. Germline V gene sequence: CDR1 GTSNPN, CDR2 SVGIG (reference sequence). The CDR3 DNA reads TGTGCCTGGTCTACCGGGGCAGGGTTCTACGAGCAGTACTTC. This gives the protein CAWSTGAGFYEQYF.

About this clonotype itself: A read error may explain this, as a much larger clone is one base away. The chain is built from TRBV6-5 and TRBJ1-1, with a weak D call TRBD1 (6 bases). Germline V lookup: CDR1 MNHEY, CDR2 SVGAGI. The CDR3 has 14 residues. CDR3 loop: CASSYYLDSTESFF. In nucleotides, the CDR3 is TGTGCCAGCAGTTACTATTTGGACAGTACTGAATCTTTCTTT.

The chain has TRBV6-1 and TRBJ1-5; D perhaps matches TRBD1 (6 bases). Trimming took off 4 bases at V and 1 base at J, with 11 bases between the two ends. Germline CDR1 reads MNHNS; CDR2 reads SASEGT. CDR3 size: 15 residues. CDR3 nucleotide sequence: TGTGCCAGCAGTGGCAGGGGTTGGAGCAATCAGCCCCAGCATTTT. Protein: CASSGRGWSNQPQHF.

The genes are TRBV7-9 and TRBJ2-7; TRBD2 aligns across 10 bases. The CDR3 consists of 15 residues. Germline-derived CDR1 and CDR2 are SEHNR and FQNEAQ (reference sequence). V trimming: 0 bases; J trimming: 2 bases; junction bases outside the gene matches: 1. This chain's CDR3 is CASSLALAGAYEQYF. The CDR3 nucleotides read TGTGCCAGCAGCTTAGCCCTAGCGGGGGCCTACGAGCAGTACTTC.

The sample holds many counts of this clonotype. The gene calls are TRBV20-1 and TRBJ1-6; D remains ambiguous. This CDR3 is built from 14 residues. Germline V gives CDR1 DFQATT, CDR2 SNEGSKA (reference sequence). V was pared by 5 bases and J by 10 bases, with 18 bases between. The CDR3 spells CSAPGYRVGSPLHF. CDR3 in DNA: TGCAGTGCTCCTGGATACAGAGTTGGCTCACCCCTCCACTTT.

About this clonotype: A much larger clone is a single base away; this may be a read error. The rearrangement joins TRBV11-1 to TRBJ1-1; no reliable D call. Trimming removed 0 bases from V and 1 base from J, with 15 bases in between. CDR1 and CDR2 (germline): SGHAT, FQDESV (reference sequence). The CDR3 contains 17 residues. In DNA form, the CDR3 reads TGTGCCAGCAGCTTAGCGCGACTAGGGAGAAGGAACACTGAAGCTTTCTTT. Encoded protein: CASSLARLGRRNTEAFF.

This clonotype was seen many times. The J gene is TRBJ2-6, the V gene TRBV6-1; 10 nucleotides align to TRBD2. V shed 8 bases, J shed 0 bases, and the junction held 4 bases outside the gene matches. Germline V lookup: CDR1 MNHNS, CDR2 SASEGT. The CDR3 runs 16 residues. CDR3 DNA: TGTGCCAGCGGGGAGCGGGAGGGCTCTGGGGCCAACGTCCTGACTTTC. This translates into CASGEREGSGANVLTF.

This clonotype has a handful of counts. A read error may be the cause here, since a much bigger clone is one base away. The chain is built from TRBV2 and TRBJ2-2; 8 bases align to TRBD2. Germline lookup yields CDR1 SNHLY and CDR2 FYNNEI. This CDR3 comprises 15 residues. The CDR3 sequence: CATFNGGAFAGEPFF. CDR3 nucleotides: TGTGCCACCTTCAACGGGGGGGCCTTTGCCGGGGAGCCGTTTTTT.